This note documents a single T cell receptor (beta chain) sequence. Its binding antigen is unknown. Per-nucleotide qualities are absent, and no much larger clonotype sits a single base away. The data were obtained in a study of chemoradiotherapy in HPV16-positive cancers (dated by TCRdb to 2022 to 2024). For context, the study as a whole: Candidate HPV-specific T-cell clones and common TCR motifs were defined by functional T-cell assays performed on cells from two HPV16-positive patients. The study asked whether T-cell immunity to the HPV oncoproteins E6 and E7 changes during chemoradiotherapy and whether this immunity affects survival. The candidate HPV-specific TCRs and motifs were subsequently tracked in TCR repertoires obtained from roughly 78 patients with HPV-related cancers.

The method was the immunoSEQ multiplex PCR assay. In TCRdb, the immuneACCESS table is reduced to in-frame sequences with V and J assigned. These tables do not hold every clone; where another copy was compared, an unresolved V gene accounts for under half, and the others remain unexplained. The table for this sample lists about 8,900 clones; 91% of them were counted only once. Approximately 13% of the sample is taken by the ten largest. Repertoires were sampled multiple times during chemoradiotherapy, which allowed clonal expansion in the tumor microenvironment to be followed. What the study reported, not specific to this receptor: In HPV16-positive patients, expansion of HPV-responsive T cells during chemoradiotherapy was associated with improved recurrence-free survival. Expansion of candidate HPV-specific clones and E7-related TCR motifs was observed in the tumor microenvironment during treatment, whereas no such expansion was observed for non-HPV-specific T cells. Only a couple of HPV16-positive patients were used to derive the functional definition of HPV-specific T cells, and the survival association was reported for HPV16-positive patients.

The cysteine opens and the phenylalanine closes a CDR3 of 17 amino acids. The sequence is cut down to CDR3 DNA, 51 bases in frame from base 1. Trimmed from V: 4 bases; trimmed from J: 0 bases; junction bases lacking a gene match: 9. Reading the germline V gene (reference sequence) gives CDR1 SEHNR and CDR2 FQNEAQ. This sequence originates from a human donor with HPV-associated anogenital cancer. Recombination connected TRBV7-9 to TRBJ1-2; the central 9 bases match TRBD1. Sequenced material: blood, taken from a patient who underwent chemoradiotherapy. The nucleotide sequence reads as follows: TGTGCCAGCAGCTCTCCCGGGACAGGGAATCCTAACTATGGCTACACCTTC. This gives the protein CASSSPGTGNPNYGYTF.